Presented here are 18 T cell receptor beta chains from one specimen sequenced in a study of cytomegalovirus exposure and HLA in healthy donors. It was with 60 Vbeta and 13 Jbeta primers that the PCR ran. The method was immunoSEQ multiplex PCR; TCRdb's version includes in-frame clones alone and lacks a portion of them. Found here are 90,000 to 150,000 clones, about 8.6% of them singletons; the top ten hold 6% to 7.5%. The sample comprised PBMCs. These TCRs come from a middle-aged woman in good health and CMV-seropositive.

The J gene is TRBJ2-3, the V gene TRBV7-2; maybe TRBD2 (5 bases). The V gene's germline CDR1 is SGHTA and CDR2 FQGNSA. Trimming took 3 bases from V and 9 from J, leaving 10 bases between them. CDR3 length equals 12 residues. The CDR3: CASSFEEDTQYF. The CDR3 coding sequence is TGTGCCAGCAGCTTTGAGGAGGACACGCAGTATTTT.

This clone was recorded a few times. V usage is TRBV15 and J usage is TRBJ2-5; 8 positions match TRBD1. The CDR3 has 16 amino acids. V trimming: 3 bases; J trimming: 2 bases; junction bases outside the gene matches: 8. The germline gives CDR1 LNHNV, CDR2 YYDKDF (reference sequence). The CDR3 nucleotides read TGTGCCACCAGCAGCTCCCCTGGACAGGGACAAGAGACCCAGTACTTC. Encoded protein: CATSSSPGQGQETQYF. The entire variable domain, with the rest obtained from reference TRBV15 and TRBJ2-5, is as follows: DAMVIQNPRYQVTQFGKPVTLSCSQTLNHNVMYWYQQKSSQAPKLLFHYYDKDFNNEADTPDNFQSRRPNTSFCFLDIRSPGLGDTAMYLCATSSSPGQGQETQYFGPGTRLLVL.

This clone showed up just a few times. V is TRBV5-4 and J is TRBJ2-4; D is ambiguous. The CDR3 is 15 residues long. CDR1 SGHNT and CDR2 YYREEE come from the germline V gene (reference sequence). V was cut by 4 bases and J by 0 bases, with 11 bases left in between. CDR3 nucleotides: TGTGCCAGCAGCCCCCATTGGCTAGCCAAAAACATTCAGTACTTC. Its translation is CASSPHWLAKNIQYF.

This rearrangement joins TRBV11-3 to TRBJ2-5, with 7 bases lining up with TRBD1. From germline, CDR1 is SGHNT and CDR2 YENEEA. The CDR3 consists of 15 residues. The J segment lost 1 base and the V segment lost 5 bases, leaving 7 bases of the junction unmatched. As DNA, the CDR3 is TGTGCCAGCAGCAGGCGACAGGGACCCCAAGAGACCCAGTACTTC. This sequence encodes CASSRRQGPQETQYF.

The rearrangement joins TRBV28 to TRBJ1-5, with 9 bases that match TRBD1. The CDR3 length is 16 residues. Germline CDR1 reads MDHEN; CDR2 reads SYDVKM. V gave up 7 bases and J gave up 4 bases; unmatched junction bases: 11. The DNA for the CDR3 is TGTGCCAGCACACAGGGGGCAGGGGGTTCAAATCAGCCCCAGCATTTT. Its translation is CASTQGAGGSNQPQHF.

This clone was picked up a small number of times. CDR3 sequence (DNA): TGTGCCAGCAGCTCGGGACAAACAGCGGGAGCTGGGTACAATGAGCAGTTCTTC. This translates into CASSSGQTAGAGYNEQFF. This chain connects TRBV13 to TRBJ2-1; 8 nucleotides align to TRBD2. The CDR3 contains 18 residues. V lost 4 bases and J lost 4; bases outside the gene matches: 15. Germline V gene data show CDR1 as PRHDT and CDR2 as FYEKMQ (reference sequence).

Regarding this clone: Sequence at one end of the junction differs from germline and may be a read error. The identical CDR3 is also encoded by other nucleotide sequences in the sample. The gene calls are TRBV5-6 and TRBJ1-6, with a possible D match to TRBD1 (6 bases). The CDR3 spans 16 residues. Germline CDR1 and CDR2: SGHDT and YYEEEE. The CDR3 DNA sequence: TGTGCCAGCAGCTTGCAGGGGAGCTCCTATAATTCACCCCTACACTTT. This encodes CASSLQGSSYNSPLHF.

This clone was picked up a small number of times. This chain links TRBV5-1 with TRBJ2-7; 8 positions agree with TRBD2. The length of the CDR3 is 16 residues. Losses at the gene ends were 0 bases for V and 4 bases for J; bases not matched to a gene: 9. Germline V gene data show CDR1 as SGHRS and CDR2 as YFSETQ. The CDR3 nucleotides read TGCGCCAGCAGCTTGGCCGAGACGGGGGGGCCGTACGAGCAGTACTTC. The encoded protein is CASSLAETGGPYEQYF.

The chain recombines TRBV4-2 with TRBJ1-2, with D possibly being TRBD1 (5 bases). With 0 bases removed from V and 2 bases from J, the gap between germline ends came to 10 bases. Per germline, CDR1 LGHNA and CDR2 YNFKEQ. This CDR3 comprises 15 residues. CDR3 nucleotides: TGTGCCAGCAGCCAAGAGGTAGGGGCCAACTATGGCTACACCTTC. It codes for CASSQEVGANYGYTF.

This clone came up a few times. The rearrangement links TRBV18 to TRBJ1-2; D call uncertain. The germline V gene encodes CDR1 KGHSH and CDR2 LQKENI. The CDR3 consists of 14 residues. V lost 0 bases, J lost 4 bases, and 9 bases lay in between. CDR3 sequence: CASSPPAESYGYTF. CDR3 DNA: TGTGCCAGCTCACCACCGGCGGAGAGCTATGGCTACACCTTC.

The chain carries TRBV11-1 and TRBJ2-2, with TRBD1 matching over 8 bases. The CDR3 runs to 15 residues. Germline V lookup: CDR1 SGHAT, CDR2 FQDESV (reference sequence). V was clipped by 5 bases and J by 1 base; unmatched bases: 3. CDR3 sequence (DNA): TGTGCCAGCAGCAAAGGACAGGGGAACACCGGGGAGCTGTTTTTT. This codes for CASSKGQGNTGELFF.

This clone has only a few counts. This chain connects TRBV7-8 to TRBJ2-7; TRBD1 matches 12 bases. The CDR3 loop spans 14 amino acids. V trimming: 5 bases; J trimming: 5 bases; junction bases outside the gene matches: 4. Germline V gives CDR1 SGHVS, CDR2 FQNEAQ. In DNA, the CDR3 is TGTGCCAGCAGCCGGGACAGGGGGCCGCACGAGCAGTACTTC. Amino acids: CASSRDRGPHEQYF.

The J gene is TRBJ2-1, the V gene TRBV6-5, with 10 bases aligning to TRBD2. J was trimmed by 3 bases and V by 5 bases; bases with no gene match: 4. CDR1 is MNHEY and CDR2 is SVGAGI in the germline V gene. CDR3 length: 15 amino acids. The CDR3 DNA follows: TGTGCCAGCAGTCTCTTAGCGGGGGGCTACAATGAGCAGTTCTTC. The encoded protein is CASSLLAGGYNEQFF.

This clone was picked up a small number of times. The DNA of the CDR3 is TGCGCCAGCAGCTTGGTGGACAGGGCGGACACCGGGGAGCTGTTTTTT. This encodes CASSLVDRADTGELFF. This chain joins TRBV5-1 and TRBJ2-2, with 8 bases matching TRBD1. The J segment lost 3 bases and the V segment lost 0 bases, leaving 4 bases of the junction unmatched. Germline V CDR1 and CDR2: SGHRS, YFSETQ. CDR3 length: 16 residues.

This chain connects TRBV28 to TRBJ1-4, with TRBD1 identical over 9 bases. The CDR3 has 15 residues. The V gene's germline CDR1 is MDHEN and CDR2 SYDVKM. V shed 5 bases and J 2 bases; nucleotides not matched to a gene: 3. CDR3 sequence: CASSPTGGTNEKLFF. CDR3 in DNA: TGTGCCAGCAGTCCGACAGGGGGGACTAATGAAAAACTGTTTTTT.

This clone was counted between two and nine times. The gene calls are TRBV6-5 and TRBJ2-5; TRBD2 is a possible D gene (5 bases). Trimming took off 0 bases at V and 4 bases at J, with 12 bases between the two ends. CDR3 size: 15 residues. Germline V gene sequence: CDR1 MNHEY, CDR2 SVGAGI. The CDR3 here is CASSYSQEAGETQYF. CDR3 coding DNA: TGTGCCAGCAGTTACTCCCAAGAGGCGGGAGAGACCCAGTACTTC.

This clone has a handful of counts. This sequence joins TRBV11-2 and TRBJ2-7; 10 bases line up with TRBD1. The CDR3 covers 14 residues. The ends lost 4 bases at V and 7 bases at J; junction bases unmatched: 7. Per germline, CDR1 SGHAT and CDR2 FQNNGV. The CDR3 bases are TGTGCCAGCAGCTCCCGGACAGGGGGTATGGAGCAGTACTTC. Amino acid sequence: CASSSRTGGMEQYF. Full variable domain (missing parts from reference TRBV11-2 and TRBJ2-7): EAGVAQSPRYKIIEKRQSVAFWCNPISGHATLYWYQQILGQGPKLLIQFQNNGVVDDSQLPKDRFSAERLKGVDSTLKIQPAKLEDSAVYLCASSSRTGGMEQYFGPGTRLTVT.

This clone was observed a few times. The genes are TRBV29-1 and TRBJ1-3; a weak D match, TRBD1 (6 bases). This CDR3 is built from 14 residues. Trimming pared 0 bases from V and 4 bases from J, leaving 10 bases between. Germline CDR1 and CDR2: SQVTM and ANQGSEA. The CDR3 protein is CSVEEGAGGNTIYF. The CDR3 nucleotides read TGCAGCGTTGAAGAGGGGGCAGGGGGAAACACCATATATTTT.